Following are 31 T cell receptor beta chains from one sample sequenced in a study of PD-L1 blockade in urothelial cancer. Sequencing used immunoSEQ multiplex PCR; TCRdb keeps in-frame clones, though not all of them. The table lists 35,000 to 40,000 clones, roughly four fifths of them singletons, with around 18% in the top ten. This material consisted of PBMCs, taken around atezolizumab (anti-PD-L1) treatment. All receptors come from a man between 60 and 75 years old with urothelial cancer.

The chain's CDR3 is CASSPQDNQETQYF. For the CDR3, the DNA is TGCGCCAGCAGCCCCCAGGATAATCAGGAGACCCAGTACTTC. V is TRBV5-1 and J is TRBJ2-5; no clear D. The CDR3 is made up of 14 amino acids. Germline V gene data show CDR1 as SGHRS and CDR2 as YFSETQ. Trimming removed 4 bases from V and 5 bases from J, with 15 bases in between.

This rearrangement joins TRBV11-2 to TRBJ2-5; TRBD2 aligns across 9 bases. With V trimmed by 2 bases and J by 4 bases, 8 bases remained unmatched. The CDR3 is 16 residues long. CDR1 and CDR2 (germline): SGHAT, FQNNGV. In DNA form, the CDR3 reads TGTGCCAGCAGCTTAAGGGCTAGCGGGGATGTAGAGACCCAGTACTTC. Translating gives CASSLRASGDVETQYF.

The genes are TRBV4-2 and TRBJ2-2, with D possibly TRBD2 on 5 matching bases. This CDR3 spans 21 amino acids. The V and J ends lost 2 bases and 5 bases respectively, with 30 bases between them. Germline CDR1 and CDR2: LGHNA and YNFKEQ. The CDR3 coding sequence is TGTGCCAGCAGCCAACCCGCCCCCGGCATCGGTGGCGCGGGTAAAACCGGGGAGCTGTTTTTT. The encoded protein is CASSQPAPGIGGAGKTGELFF.

The V gene is TRBV4-2, the J gene TRBJ1-1, with 9 bases fitting TRBD1. Germline CDR1 reads LGHNA; CDR2 reads YNFKEQ. Unmatched junction bases numbered 13, after V lost 5 bases and J lost 0 bases. There are 18 residues in the CDR3. CDR3 sequence (DNA): TGTGCCAGCAGCAGACCCCGGGACAGGGAACGTATGAACACTGAAGCTTTCTTT. This codes for CASSRPRDRERMNTEAFF.

The rearrangement uses TRBV5-1 and TRBJ2-2, with 7 bases lining up with TRBD1. Germline CDR1 reads SGHRS; CDR2 reads YFSETQ. The V and J ends lost 4 bases and 3 bases, in that order; junction bases with no gene match: 9. The CDR3 covers 16 residues. DNA of the CDR3: TGCGCCAGCAGCAAGGCACAGGGGTTCGACACCGGGGAGCTGTTTTTT. Protein product: CASSKAQGFDTGELFF.

This sequence joins TRBV30 and TRBJ2-7; TRBD1 matches 7 bases. The CDR3 is 14 amino acids. Germline V gene data show CDR1 as GTSNPN and CDR2 as SVGIG (reference sequence). V shed 5 bases and J 7 bases; nucleotides not matched to a gene: 14. CDR3 in DNA: TGTGCCTGGCAAGGGACAGTAAGAACGGGTGAGCAGTACTTC. It specifies CAWQGTVRTGEQYF.

This chain joins TRBV14 and TRBJ1-2, with a tentative D call TRBD1 (5 bases). Looked up from germline, CDR1 is SGHDN and CDR2 is FVKESK. V was shortened by 3 bases and J by 4 bases, with 18 bases between the two germline ends. This CDR3 is 16 amino acids long. The CDR3 DNA reads TGTGCCAGCAGCCAGAACGTGAATCAGGGCGCCTATGGCTACACCTTC. Amino acids: CASSQNVNQGAYGYTF.

This chain links TRBV28 with TRBJ2-1; 11 nucleotides agree with TRBD2. From germline, CDR1 is MDHEN and CDR2 SYDVKM. This CDR3 is 16 amino acids long. With V trimmed by 4 bases and J by 4 bases, 6 bases remained unmatched. The DNA for the CDR3 is TGTGCCAGCAGTTCCGCCCTAGCGGGGGGATACAATGAGCAGTTCTTC. Residues: CASSSALAGGYNEQFF.

The CDR3 region is CASALETAPEKLFF. The CDR3 nucleotides read TGTGCCAGCGCGCTCGAGACAGCTCCTGAAAAACTGTTTTTT. J is TRBJ1-4 and V is TRBV6-5; D may be TRBD1 (5 bases). The CDR3 is 14 amino acids. Germline CDR1 MNHEY, CDR2 SVGAGI. The V end lost 8 bases, the J end lost 7 bases, and 17 bases lay between the germline ends.

The genes are TRBV7-7 and TRBJ2-5; a possible D gene is TRBD2 (5 bases). V gave up 1 base and J gave up 4 bases, with 10 bases separating them. Germline V gene data show CDR1 as SSHAT and CDR2 as FNYEAQ (reference sequence). The CDR3 extends over 14 amino acids. CDR3 nucleotides: TGTGCCAGCAGCTTAGGACGGGGTGGAGAGACCCAGTACTTC. Residues: CASSLGRGGETQYF.

The chain is built from TRBV4-1 and TRBJ1-3, with 10 bases lining up with TRBD1. J was trimmed by 7 bases and V by 4 bases; bases with no gene match: 4. CDR1 and CDR2 from the germline V gene are MGHRA and YSYEKL. This CDR3 has 14 amino acids. CDR3 sequence: CASSPGQGINTIYF. The CDR3 DNA is TGCGCCAGCAGCCCGGGACAGGGGATCAACACCATATATTTT.

The gene calls are TRBV13 and TRBJ2-2; TRBD2 matches at 16 bases. The CDR3 runs to 17 residues. Germline-derived CDR1 and CDR2 are PRHDT and FYEKMQ (reference sequence). The trim removed 5 bases at V and 4 bases at J, leaving 4 bases unmatched. The CDR3 nucleotides are TGTGCCAGCAGCCCGGGACTAGCGGGGGGGCCCACCGGGGAGCTGTTTTTT. Residues: CASSPGLAGGPTGELFF.

This chain links TRBV9 with TRBJ2-1; D gene ambiguous. The CDR3 extends over 13 amino acids. Trimming shortened V by 3 bases and J by 10 bases, and 14 bases separated the two germline ends. Germline lookup yields CDR1 SGDLS and CDR2 YYNGEE. The CDR3 nucleotides are TGTGCCAGCAGCGCCGCCGACTCTGGGGAGCAGTTCTTC. As protein: CASSAADSGEQFF.

The rearrangement uses TRBV19 and TRBJ1-2; D unresolved. Trimming stripped 9 bases from V and 5 bases from J, with 10 bases between. Germline V gene data show CDR1 as LNHDA and CDR2 as SQIVND (reference sequence). The CDR3 extends over 11 amino acids. CDR3 DNA sequence: TGTGCCAGCGGGGTCGGGTATGGCTACACCTTC. As protein: CASGVGYGYTF. Full variable domain (remainder filled in from reference TRBV19 and TRBJ1-2): DGGITQSPKYLFRKEGQNVTLSCEQNLNHDAMYWYRQDPGQGLRLIYYSQIVNDFQKGDIAEGYSVSREKKESFPLTVTSAQKNPTAFYLCASGVGYGYTFGSGTRLTVV.

This clone was seen only once. The genes are TRBV15 and TRBJ1-6, with D perhaps TRBD1 (6 bases). CDR1 LNHNV and CDR2 YYDKDF come from the germline V gene (reference sequence). The V gene lost 3 bases and the J gene lost 9 bases, with 30 bases spanning the gap. The CDR3 is 20 amino acids. The CDR3 spells CATSRKLPGQGISVGSPLHF. CDR3 coding DNA: TGTGCCACCAGCAGGAAGCTCCCCGGGCAGGGGATATCGGTAGGTTCACCCCTCCACTTT. The full variable domain, rest sourced from reference TRBV15 and TRBJ1-6, is DAMVIQNPRYQVTQFGKPVTLSCSQTLNHNVMYWYQQKSSQAPKLLFHYYDKDFNNEADTPDNFQSRRPNTSFCFLDIRSPGLGDTAMYLCATSRKLPGQGISVGSPLHFGNGTRLTVT.

The CDR3 spells CASSATGSNQPQHF. The CDR3 DNA reads as TGTGCCAGCAGTGCAACAGGTAGCAATCAGCCCCAGCATTTT. This chain uses TRBV25-1 with TRBJ1-5; tentative D call: TRBD1 (5 bases). Germline-derived CDR1 and CDR2 are MGHDK and SYGVNS. V was trimmed by 4 bases and J by 0 bases, leaving 7 bases between them. The length of the CDR3 is 14 residues.

This sequence joins TRBV11-1 and TRBJ1-4, with a possible D match to TRBD1 (5 bases). This CDR3 contains 13 residues. CDR1 is SGHAT, CDR2 FQDESV, per germline (reference sequence). V was shortened by 5 bases and J by 12 bases, with 16 bases between the two germline ends. The CDR3 loop reads CASSLGSGAQLFF. CDR3 DNA sequence: TGTGCCAGCAGCCTCGGTAGTGGGGCACAACTGTTTTTT.

The chain recombines TRBV5-5 with TRBJ1-3, with a weak D call TRBD1 (6 bases). V was shortened by 0 bases and J by 2 bases, with 6 bases between the two germline ends. The CDR3 covers 14 residues. Germline V gene sequence: CDR1 SGHKS, CDR2 YYEKEE (reference sequence). CDR3 nucleotide sequence: TGTGCCAGCAGCTTGGACAGGGCTGGAAACACCATATATTTT. It encodes CASSLDRAGNTIYF.

This clone was seen once. The J gene is TRBJ2-7, the V gene TRBV4-1, with a possible D match to TRBD2 (5 bases). V lost 0 bases and J lost 5, with 14 bases in between. The CDR3 spans 15 residues. Germline assignment: CDR1 MGHRA and CDR2 YSYEKL. The CDR3, as DNA: TGCGCCAGCAGCCAAGATAATCATGCCGGGAACGAGCAGTACTTC. Residues: CASSQDNHAGNEQYF.

This chain connects TRBV7-9 to TRBJ2-7; weak D call: TRBD2 (7 bases). Deletions cut 6 bases from V and 2 bases from J, with 17 bases between. The CDR3 totals 15 residues. Per the germline V gene, CDR1 is SEHNR and CDR2 is FQNEAQ (reference sequence). CDR3 residues: CASSRSGGPPYEQYF. CDR3 nucleotides: TGTGCCAGCAGTCGCTCCGGGGGGCCCCCCTACGAGCAGTACTTC.

The chain links TRBV6-1 to TRBJ2-2, with D perhaps matching TRBD1 (5 bases). The CDR3 spans 15 residues. Between the trimmed V and J ends, which lost 4 bases and 0 bases, there was a span of 9 bases. The germline CDR1 and CDR2 sequences are MNHNS and SASEGT. CDR3 DNA: TGTGCCAGCAGTGCACAGGCATCGAACACCGGGGAGCTGTTTTTT. Amino acids: CASSAQASNTGELFF.

The chain employs TRBV6-1 and TRBJ2-3; the D gene is possibly TRBD2 (7 bases). Germline assignment: CDR1 MNHNS and CDR2 SASEGT. The CDR3 is 15 amino acids. V was pared by 8 bases and J by 2 bases, with 17 bases between. In nucleotides, the CDR3 is TGTGCCAGCTGGAAGGCGGGGGCGAACACAGATACGCAGTATTTT. Amino acids: CASWKAGANTDTQYF.

The gene calls are TRBV28 and TRBJ1-5; TRBD1 agrees at 7 bases. Germline V CDR1 and CDR2: MDHEN, SYDVKM. V lost 4 bases to trimming and J lost 0 bases; unmatched junction nucleotides: 0. The CDR3 is 14 residues long. The DNA of the CDR3 is TGTGCCAGCAGTTACAGGGGTAGCAATCAGCCCCAGCATTTT. Translated: CASSYRGSNQPQHF.

This chain joins TRBV7-3 and TRBJ2-2, with TRBD1 matching over 9 bases. The CDR3 length is 15 residues. V shed 2 bases, J shed 7 bases, and the junction held 5 bases outside the gene matches. Looked up from germline, CDR1 is SGHTA and CDR2 is FQGTGA. In nucleotides, the CDR3 is TGTGCCAGCAGCTTATACACAGGGGGCTTCGGGGAGCTGTTTTTT. Amino acids: CASSLYTGGFGELFF.

A few counts support this clone. J is TRBJ2-1 and V is TRBV28; 13 bases are shared with TRBD2. V lost 5 bases, J lost 5 bases, and 6 bases stayed unmatched. The CDR3 has 16 amino acids. The germline gives CDR1 MDHEN, CDR2 SYDVKM. The CDR3 sequence is CASSTTSGGPNNEQFF. DNA for the CDR3: TGTGCCAGCAGTACGACTAGCGGGGGGCCAAACAATGAGCAGTTCTTC.

The chain links TRBV29-1 to TRBJ2-7, with TRBD1 matching over 9 bases. V lost 6 bases to trimming and J lost 2 bases; unmatched junction nucleotides: 5. This CDR3 is 13 amino acids long. The germline gives CDR1 SQVTM, CDR2 ANQGSEA. The CDR3 spells CSVRRDRAYEQYF. CDR3 nucleotide sequence: TGCAGCGTCCGCCGGGACAGGGCCTACGAGCAGTACTTC.

This chain links TRBV4-1 with TRBJ2-3, with 14 bases that match TRBD2. The CDR3 extends over 19 amino acids. V lost 1 base and J lost 0; bases outside the gene matches: 6. Germline V CDR1 and CDR2: MGHRA, YSYEKL. The chain's CDR3 is CASSQAPGLAGASTDTQYF. The CDR3 region has the DNA TGCGCCAGCAGCCAAGCCCCGGGACTAGCGGGGGCTAGCACAGATACGCAGTATTTT.

This clone has more than one count but fewer than ten. The chain couples TRBV4-2 to TRBJ2-7; 7 nucleotides agree with TRBD1. Germline-derived CDR1 and CDR2 are LGHNA and YNFKEQ. Germline trimming cut 4 bases from V and 2 bases from J; bases unmatched to any gene: 5. This CDR3 contains 14 residues. This chain's CDR3 is CASSRQGQTYEQYF. CDR3 coding DNA: TGTGCCAGCAGCCGACAGGGACAGACCTACGAGCAGTACTTC.

CDR3 nucleotides: TGCGCCAGCAGCCCTTATAGCTCCTACGAGCAGTACTTC. Amino acid sequence: CASSPYSSYEQYF. The rearrangement joins TRBV4-1 to TRBJ2-7; D is unresolved. The CDR3 has 13 residues. Germline values: CDR1 MGHRA, CDR2 YSYEKL. V was clipped by 4 bases and J by 0 bases, with 7 bases between them.

J is TRBJ2-3 and V is TRBV10-3, with 8 bases that match TRBD2. This CDR3 spans 17 amino acids. V shed 0 bases and J 4 bases; nucleotides not matched to a gene: 9. Germline V gene sequence: CDR1 ENHRY, CDR2 SYGVKD. Written as DNA, the CDR3 is TGTGCCATCAGTGAGTCGACGGGAGGGGGGGTTGCAGATACGCAGTATTTT. Protein product: CAISESTGGGVADTQYF.

The chain employs TRBV27 and TRBJ2-7, with 10 nucleotides matching TRBD1. This CDR3 region has 15 residues. Germline values: CDR1 MNHEY, CDR2 SMNVEV (reference sequence). V gave up 5 bases and J gave up 1 base; unmatched junction bases: 5. This chain's CDR3 is CASSPWTGGSYEQYF. The CDR3 DNA reads as TGTGCCAGCAGTCCCTGGACAGGGGGGTCCTACGAGCAGTACTTC.